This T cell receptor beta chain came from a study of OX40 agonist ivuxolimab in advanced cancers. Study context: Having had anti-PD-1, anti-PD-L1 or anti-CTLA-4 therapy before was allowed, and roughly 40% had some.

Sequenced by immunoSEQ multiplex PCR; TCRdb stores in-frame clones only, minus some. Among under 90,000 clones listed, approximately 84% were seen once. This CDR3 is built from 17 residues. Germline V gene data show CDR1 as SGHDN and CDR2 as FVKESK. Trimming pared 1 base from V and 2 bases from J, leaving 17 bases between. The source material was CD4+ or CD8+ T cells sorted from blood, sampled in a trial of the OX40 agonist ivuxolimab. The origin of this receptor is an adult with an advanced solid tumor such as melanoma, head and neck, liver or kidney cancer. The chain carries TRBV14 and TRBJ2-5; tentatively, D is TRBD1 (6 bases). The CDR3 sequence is CASSQGRRGGYQETQYF. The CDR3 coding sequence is TGTGCCAGCAGCCAAGGTCGCAGGGGTGGCTATCAAGAGACCCAGTACTTC.